This T cell receptor beta chain stems from a study of T-cell memory formation after mild COVID-19. Background on the study: The two donors had largely donor-specific TCR clusters. Study-wide results and limits: Clones shrinking from day 15 to 85 showed even CD4/CD8 mixes; later expanders tilted CD4+. Most CD4+ clones that shrank were in CM and EM, while CD8+ ones turned up in EMRA.

This clonotype was seen more than once but under ten times. No antigen is known for it. Constant-segment primers and 5'RACE yielded cDNA libraries for TCR alpha and TCR beta, each carrying sample barcodes and UMIs. TCRdb redid the calling of the 5' RACE reads with MiXCR, one entry per CDR3 protein. The table shows about 430,000 distinct CDR3 sequences, with under 20% occurring only once. V dropped 3 bases and J dropped 9; count of bases not matched to a gene: 9. Germline loops: CDR1 SEHNR, CDR2 FQNEAQ (reference sequence). This CDR3 has 16 residues. The sample taken for sequencing was PBMCs or a T cell subset sorted from them (not recorded which). The clonotype was recovered from a man younger than 30 who had mild COVID-19 (a few samples of this study predate the infection). Cell type and time point are not known. The V and J genes are TRBV7-9 and TRBJ1-6; 9 nucleotides match TRBD1. The CDR3 sequence is CASSLRGQGWSSPLHF. Here the CDR3 DNA reads TGTGCCAGCAGCTTGAGAGGACAGGGGTGGAGTTCACCCCTCCACTTT. The variable domain in full, completed from reference TRBV7-9 and TRBJ1-6, reads DTGVSQNPRHKITKRGQNVTFRCDPISEHNRLYWYRQTLGQGPEFLTYFQNEAQLEKSRLLSDRFSAERPKGSFSTLEIQRTEQGDSAMYLCASSLRGQGWSSPLHFGNGTRLTVT.